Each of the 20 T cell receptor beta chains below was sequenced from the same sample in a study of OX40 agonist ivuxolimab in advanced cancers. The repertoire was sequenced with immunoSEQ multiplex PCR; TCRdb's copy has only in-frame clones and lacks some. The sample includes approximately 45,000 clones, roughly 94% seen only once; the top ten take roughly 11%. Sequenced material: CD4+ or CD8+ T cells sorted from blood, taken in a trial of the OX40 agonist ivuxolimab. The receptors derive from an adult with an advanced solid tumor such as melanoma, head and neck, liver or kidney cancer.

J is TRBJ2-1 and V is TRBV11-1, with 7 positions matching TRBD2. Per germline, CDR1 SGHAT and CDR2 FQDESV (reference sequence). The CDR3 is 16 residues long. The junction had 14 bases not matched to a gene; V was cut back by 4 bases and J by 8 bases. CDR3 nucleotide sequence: TGTGCCAGCAGCTCTAGAGCGGGATCGTCGCCCCATGAGCAGTTCTTC. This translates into CASSSRAGSSPHEQFF.

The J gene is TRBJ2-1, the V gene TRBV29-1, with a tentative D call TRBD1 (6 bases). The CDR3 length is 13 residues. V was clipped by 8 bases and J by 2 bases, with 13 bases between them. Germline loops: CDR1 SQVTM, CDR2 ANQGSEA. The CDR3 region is CSPHRATYNEQFF. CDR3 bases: TGCAGCCCCCACAGGGCTACCTACAATGAGCAGTTCTTC.

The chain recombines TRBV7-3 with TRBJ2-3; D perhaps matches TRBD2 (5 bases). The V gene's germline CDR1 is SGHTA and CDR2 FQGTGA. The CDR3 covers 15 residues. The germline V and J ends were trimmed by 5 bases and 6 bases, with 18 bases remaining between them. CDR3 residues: CASSLGLVTGDTQYF. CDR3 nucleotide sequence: TGTGCCAGCAGCCTGGGCCTGGTGACGGGGGATACGCAGTATTTT.

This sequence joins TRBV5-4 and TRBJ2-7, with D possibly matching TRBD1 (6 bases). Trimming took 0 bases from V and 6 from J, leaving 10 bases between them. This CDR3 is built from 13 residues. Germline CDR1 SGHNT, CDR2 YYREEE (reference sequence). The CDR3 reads CASSLGQATEQYF. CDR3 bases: TGTGCCAGCAGCTTGGGACAGGCTACCGAGCAGTACTTC.

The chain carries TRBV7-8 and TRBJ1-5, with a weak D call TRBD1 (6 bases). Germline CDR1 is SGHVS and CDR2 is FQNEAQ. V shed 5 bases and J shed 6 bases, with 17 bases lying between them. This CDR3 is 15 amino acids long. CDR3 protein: CASSPMRGGFQPQHF. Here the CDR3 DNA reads TGTGCCAGCAGCCCGATGAGAGGGGGTTTTCAGCCCCAGCATTTT.

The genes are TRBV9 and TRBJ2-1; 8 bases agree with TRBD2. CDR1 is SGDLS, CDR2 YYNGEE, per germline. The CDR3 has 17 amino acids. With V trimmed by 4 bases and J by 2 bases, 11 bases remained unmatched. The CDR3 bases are TGTGCCAGCAGCCCTCGGGACTGGCGGGAGGCCTACAATGAGCAGTTCTTC. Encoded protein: CASSPRDWREAYNEQFF.

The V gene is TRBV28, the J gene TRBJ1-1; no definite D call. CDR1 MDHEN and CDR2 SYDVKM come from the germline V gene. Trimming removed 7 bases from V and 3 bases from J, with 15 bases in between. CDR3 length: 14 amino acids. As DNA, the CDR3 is TGTGCCAGCACCGGGATCCCCGGGGACACTGAAGCTTTCTTT. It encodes CASTGIPGDTEAFF.

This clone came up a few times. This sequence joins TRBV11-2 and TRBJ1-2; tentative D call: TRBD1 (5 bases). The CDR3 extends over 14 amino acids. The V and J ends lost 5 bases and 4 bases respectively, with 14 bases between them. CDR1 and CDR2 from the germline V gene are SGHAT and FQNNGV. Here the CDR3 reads CASSDSGTAYGYTF. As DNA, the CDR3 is TGTGCCAGCAGCGATAGCGGGACGGCCTATGGCTACACCTTC.

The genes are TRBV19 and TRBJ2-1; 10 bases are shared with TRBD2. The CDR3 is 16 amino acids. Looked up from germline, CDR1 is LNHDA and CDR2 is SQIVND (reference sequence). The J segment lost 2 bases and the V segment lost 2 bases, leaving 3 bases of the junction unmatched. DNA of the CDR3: TGTGCCAGTAGTATACCCACTAGCGGGGCCTACAATGAGCAGTTCTTC. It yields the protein CASSIPTSGAYNEQFF.

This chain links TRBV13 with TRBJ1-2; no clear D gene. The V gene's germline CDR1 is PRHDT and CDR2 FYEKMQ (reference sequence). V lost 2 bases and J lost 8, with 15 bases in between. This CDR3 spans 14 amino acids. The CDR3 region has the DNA TGTGCCAGCAGCTTAACTACAGACGATCGGGGCTACACCTTC. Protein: CASSLTTDDRGYTF.

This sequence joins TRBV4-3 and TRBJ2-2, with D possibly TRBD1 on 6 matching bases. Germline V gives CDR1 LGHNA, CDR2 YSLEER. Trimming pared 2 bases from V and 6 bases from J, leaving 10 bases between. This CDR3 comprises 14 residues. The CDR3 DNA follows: TGCGCCAGCAGCCAATTCAGGGGCGCCGGGGAGCTGTTTTTT. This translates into CASSQFRGAGELFF.

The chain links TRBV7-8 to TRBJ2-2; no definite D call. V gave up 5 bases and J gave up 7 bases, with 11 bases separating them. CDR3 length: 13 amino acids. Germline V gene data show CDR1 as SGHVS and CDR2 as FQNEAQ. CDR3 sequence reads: CASSRVSYGELFF. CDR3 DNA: TGTGCCAGCAGCCGAGTCAGTTACGGGGAGCTGTTTTTT.

The CDR3 DNA sequence: TGTGCCAGTACACCATCTGACAGGGGACTCTCCAATGAGCAGTTCTTC. It codes for CASTPSDRGLSNEQFF. The rearrangement links TRBV11-3 to TRBJ2-1, with TRBD1 matching over 8 bases. CDR3 length: 16 residues. The germline gives CDR1 SGHNT, CDR2 YENEEA. J was trimmed by 6 bases and V by 9 bases; bases with no gene match: 16.

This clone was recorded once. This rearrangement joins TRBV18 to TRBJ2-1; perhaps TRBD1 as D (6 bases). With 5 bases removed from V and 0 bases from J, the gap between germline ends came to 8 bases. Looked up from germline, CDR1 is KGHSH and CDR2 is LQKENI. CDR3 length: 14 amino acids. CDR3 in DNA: TGTGCCAGCTCAGCGACAGGCTCCTACAATGAGCAGTTCTTC. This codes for CASSATGSYNEQFF.

The CDR3 loop is CASSKVEREGPRRAKNIQYF. CDR3 bases: TGTGCCAGCAGCAAAGTGGAGCGGGAGGGCCCTCGTCGGGCCAAAAACATTCAGTACTTC. The chain recombines TRBV21-1 with TRBJ2-4; the DNA was not compared with TRBD2, the D call given in the table. TRBV21-1 is termed a pseudogene. The CDR3 loop spans 20 amino acids.

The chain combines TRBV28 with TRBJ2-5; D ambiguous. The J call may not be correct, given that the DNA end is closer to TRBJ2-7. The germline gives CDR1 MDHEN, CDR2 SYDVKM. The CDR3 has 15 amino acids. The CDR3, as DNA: TGTGCCAGCAGCCCAGGTTCTGCGACTGCCTACGAGCAGTACTTC. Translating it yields CASSPGSATAYEQYF.

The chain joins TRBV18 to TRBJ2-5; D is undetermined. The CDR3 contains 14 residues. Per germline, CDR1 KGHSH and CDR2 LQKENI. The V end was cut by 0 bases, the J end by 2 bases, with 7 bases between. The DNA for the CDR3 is TGTGCCAGCTCACCACCAAACAGACAAGAGACCCAGTACTTC. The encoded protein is CASSPPNRQETQYF.

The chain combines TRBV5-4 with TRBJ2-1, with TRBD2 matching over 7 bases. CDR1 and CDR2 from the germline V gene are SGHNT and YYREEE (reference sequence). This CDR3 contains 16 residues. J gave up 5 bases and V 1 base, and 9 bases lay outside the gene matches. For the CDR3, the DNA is TGTGCCAGCAGCTTGTTTAGCGGGTCACCAGACAATGAGCAGTTCTTC. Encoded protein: CASSLFSGSPDNEQFF.

CDR3 loop: CASSYSRGLNTEAFF. DNA for the CDR3: TGTGCCAGCAGTTACTCGAGGGGCCTGAACACTGAAGCTTTCTTT. This chain links TRBV6-6 with TRBJ1-1, with a tentative D call TRBD1 (5 bases). The length of the CDR3 is 15 residues. V was clipped by 0 bases and J by 0 bases, with 8 bases between them. CDR1 and CDR2 (germline): MNHNY, SVGAGI (reference sequence).

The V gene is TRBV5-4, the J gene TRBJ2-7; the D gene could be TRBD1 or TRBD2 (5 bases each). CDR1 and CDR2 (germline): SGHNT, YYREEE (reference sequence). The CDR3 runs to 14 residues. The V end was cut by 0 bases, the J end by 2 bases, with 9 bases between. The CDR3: CASSLAGAPYEQYF. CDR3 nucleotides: TGTGCCAGCAGCTTGGCCGGGGCCCCCTACGAGCAGTACTTC. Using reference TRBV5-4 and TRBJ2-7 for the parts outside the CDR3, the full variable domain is ETGVTQSPTHLIKTRGQQVTLRCSSQSGHNTVSWYQQALGQGPQFIFQYYREEENGRGNFPPRFSGLQFPNYSSELNVNALELDDSALYLCASSLAGAPYEQYFGPGTRLTVT.